A selection of T cell receptor beta chains follows, all from one sample in a study of cytomegalovirus exposure and HLA in healthy donors. Profiled with immunoSEQ multiplex PCR; TCRdb holds only in-frame clones, not every one. This sample carries about 120,000 clones, about 74% of them seen once, and the ten largest clones take 2.5% to 3.5%. Sample: PBMCs. The source of these receptors is a woman in her thirties or forties in good health and CMV-seropositive. CDR3s leave out the opening cysteine and the closing phenylalanine or tryptophan. Part of the rows lack a size; the others show once, few, many or a class for expanded clones.

NA,TRBJ1-5,TRBV4-1,ASSQGRGTGFGNQPQH
NA,TRBJ2-1,TRBV5-1,ASGPAEAYNEQF
few,TRBJ2-7,TRBV5-1,ASSLNRGNYEQY
few,TRBJ1-4,TRBV6-5,ASSRRNEKLF
NA,TRBJ2-3,TRBV5-1,ASSLRRGEVGTDTQY
NA,TRBJ2-5,TRBV6-5,ASSHLSGGETQY
NA,TRBJ2-7,TRBV9,ASSPSGSAYEQY
NA,TRBJ1-3,TRBV30,AWSRGIGNTIY
once,TRBJ2-5,TRBV9,ASSASYAETQY
NA,TRBJ2-1,TRBV5-4,ASSPGTGSNEQF
NA,TRBJ1-1,TRBV5-3,ARSLVGTDEAF
NA,TRBJ1-6,TRBV4-2,ASSPKTLGPDNSPLH
NA,TRBJ2-5,TRBV5-5,ASSLGVTPPQETQY
once,TRBJ1-1,TRBV4-1,ASSQNRDSNTEAF
NA,TRBJ2-5,TRBV7-9,ASSTRTSQETQY
once,TRBJ1-1,TRBV7-9,ASSFAGWTGWTEAF
NA,TRBJ1-5,TRBV19,ASSITGESQPQH
once,TRBJ1-2,TRBV27,ASSPNNRNYGYT
NA,TRBJ2-1,TRBV27,ASSLSGQRDFNEQF
NA,TRBJ1-1,TRBV27,ASRPGTGKYENTEAF
NA,TRBJ2-1,TRBV29-1,SVKGTSGLNEQF
NA,TRBJ2-7,TRBV18,ASSPGQGPYEQY
few,TRBJ2-3,TRBV5-1,ASSDSPTDTQY
NA,TRBJ2-7,TRBV4-1,ASSQTGTSYEQY
NA,TRBJ2-2,TRBV5-6,ASSVAGQGFTGELF
NA,TRBJ2-7,TRBV27,ASRTGLAGPGEQY
NA,TRBJ1-5,TRBV21-1,ASSEQGRSQPQH
NA,TRBJ2-7,TRBV18,ASSPLGGLYEQY
NA,TRBJ2-7,TRBV4-1,ASSQPGLTRIGEQY
NA,TRBJ2-7,TRBV5-4,ASSLVPEGSYEQY
NA,TRBJ2-6,TRBV9,ASSVGGTAYSGANVLT
NA,TRBJ1-6,TRBV27,ASSLSPTALNVPLH
NA,TRBJ2-7,TRBV5-5,ASSALGQNYEQY
few,TRBJ1-2,TRBV6-6,ASRSTGTGGMDYT
NA,TRBJ1-4,TRBV13,ASSPRGEVNEKLF
NA,TRBJ1-1,TRBV5-1,ASSLLTSNEAF
NA,TRBJ2-3,TRBV27,ASSLWTSANDTQY
NA,TRBJ1-4,TRBV14,ASSQGSNLF
few,TRBJ1-5,TRBV19,ASSIRRTGRNHQWPQH
few,TRBJ1-2,TRBV18,ASSPRRSNYGYT
NA,TRBJ2-2,TRBV5-6,ASSRVAGELF
NA,TRBJ2-5,TRBV9,ASSVEGRVGETQY
once,TRBJ1-2,TRBV7-2,ASSFSVGGYT
few,TRBJ1-2,TRBV7-7,ASSSRTGDYGYT
once,TRBJ2-1,TRBV19,ASRRQTDYNEQF
NA,TRBJ2-7,TRBV10-2,ASRRGSSYEQY